The T cell receptor (beta chain) described here comes from a study of T cells after posttransplantation cyclophosphamide. In its sample, this clone was seen many times. The table came from immunoSEQ multiplex PCR; TCRdb's copy has only in-frame clones and leaves some out. This sample includes under 45,000 clones with no singletons; its ten biggest clones take up 5.5% to 6%. Sequencing input: PBMCs. The source of this sequence is a man aged 25 to 40 in good health and a related stem cell transplant donor.

The CDR3 DNA follows: TGTGCCAGCAGTTGGGAGTGGGGGCAGACCCCTGGGACGAACACTGAAGCTTTCTTT. Translated, it gives CASSWEWGQTPGTNTEAFF. This sequence joins TRBV6-2 or TRBV6-3 and TRBJ1-1, with TRBD1 as a possible D gene (6 bases). CDR1 MNHEY and CDR2 SVGEGT come from the germline V gene. V lost 4 bases and J lost 1, with 25 bases in between. The CDR3 loop spans 19 amino acids.